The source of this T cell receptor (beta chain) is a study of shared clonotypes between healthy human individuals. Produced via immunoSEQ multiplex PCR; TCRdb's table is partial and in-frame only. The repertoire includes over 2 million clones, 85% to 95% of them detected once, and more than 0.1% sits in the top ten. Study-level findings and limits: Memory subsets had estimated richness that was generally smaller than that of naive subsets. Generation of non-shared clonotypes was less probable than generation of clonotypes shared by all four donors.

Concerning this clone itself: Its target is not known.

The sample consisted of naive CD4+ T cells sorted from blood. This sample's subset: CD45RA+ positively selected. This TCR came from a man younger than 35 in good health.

The CDR3 here is CASSQDSAGLNYGYTF. The CDR3 nucleotides read TGCGCCAGCAGCCAAGACAGTGCAGGATTAAACTATGGCTACACCTTC. The gene calls are TRBV4-1 and TRBJ1-2; D is unclear. The length of the CDR3 is 16 residues. The ends were cut back, 0 bases at V and 2 bases at J, with 13 bases in the middle. CDR1 is MGHRA, CDR2 YSYEKL, per germline.